Each of the 2 T cell receptor beta chains below was sequenced from the same sample in a study of CD8 T cells in ankylosing spondylitis. Each CDR3 protein gets one entry after TCRdb re-called the 5' RACE reads with MiXCR. The sample includes 150,000 to 200,000 distinct CDR3 sequences, 30% to 40% of them seen just once. The sample was synovial fluid, either unsorted or a sorted T cell fraction (not recorded which). The receptors here all came from a male donor with ankylosing spondylitis.

V and J are TRBV12-3 or TRBV12-4 and TRBJ2-1; either TRBD1 or TRBD2 may fit D (5 bases each). The V gene lost 7 bases and the J gene lost 5 bases, with 24 bases spanning the gap. The CDR3 is made up of 17 amino acids. The CDR3 DNA follows: TGTGCCAGCAATAACGGGGCTCGAGGAGGCCTTAACAATGAGCAGTTCTTC. This gives the protein CASNNGARGGLNNEQFF.

This clonotype was seen a few times. The chain couples TRBV20-1 to TRBJ2-2; 8 bases map to TRBD1. The CDR3 contains 16 residues. CDR1 and CDR2 from the germline V gene are DFQATT and SNEGSKA (reference sequence). The V gene end was trimmed by 1 base and the J gene end by 1 base; junction bases not matched to a gene: 5. In DNA form, the CDR3 reads TGCAGTGCTAGAGGACAGGGGAAGGTGAACACCGGGGAGCTGTTTTTT. Amino acid sequence: CSARGQGKVNTGELFF.